This T cell receptor beta chain was found in a study of beta chain features in type 1 diabetes. What was sequenced were expressed TCRB transcripts, since all of the isolated RNA had been reverse transcribed. Assay used: immunoSEQ multiplex PCR; TCRdb lists only in-frame clones, some missing. This table has a few hundred thousand clones, around a fifth appearing once. Findings and caveats of the study: Fewer junction insertions and more nucleotide deletions appeared in type 1 diabetes patients. Shorter TCRB CDR3s, moderately but significantly so, were found in Type 1 diabetes patients in all four CD4+ subsets.

As concerns this clone: Its antigen is unidentified.

This CDR3 has 15 amino acids. Germline values: CDR1 LGHNA, CDR2 YNFKEQ. V trimming: 1 base; J trimming: 6 bases; junction bases outside the gene matches: 8. Naive, central memory, regulatory and stem cell-like memory cells within the CD4+ compartment were sorted using CD45RO/CCR7/CD25/CD127/CD95/CD27. The specimen was naive CD4+ T cells from blood. The sequence derives from a woman younger than 30 in good health. This rearrangement joins TRBV4-2 to TRBJ2-5, with 7 positions matching TRBD2. The chain's CDR3 is CASSQGGGTVKTQYF. The CDR3 DNA reads TGTGCCAGCAGCCAAGGGGGGGGGACTGTGAAGACCCAGTACTTC.